Listed here are 5 T cell receptor beta chains from one sample, sequenced in a study of cytomegalovirus exposure and HLA in healthy donors. 60 Vbeta and 13 Jbeta primers were used in PCR. Assay: immunoSEQ multiplex PCR; the TCRdb copy retains only in-frame clones and omits some. In all, the sample yields tens of thousands of clones. Sequenced sample: PBMCs. Receptor source: a man between 40 and 49 years old in good health and CMV-seropositive.

The chain recombines TRBV18 with TRBJ2-3; D unresolved. The CDR3 has 13 residues. Germline CDR1 and CDR2: KGHSH and LQKENI. V gave up 4 bases and J gave up 0 bases, with 5 bases separating them. CDR3 sequence (DNA): TGTGCCAGCTCACTTTCTAGCACAGATACGCAGTATTTT. It yields the protein CASSLSSTDTQYF. Supplemented by reference TRBV18 and TRBJ2-3, the full variable domain reads NAGVMQNPRHLVRRRGQEARLRCSPMKGHSHVYWYRQLPEEGLKFMVYLQKENIIDESGMPKERFSAEFPKEGPSILRIQQVVRGDSAAYFCASSLSSTDTQYFGPGTRLTVL.

This chain's CDR3 is CASSVGRASPLHF. The CDR3 nucleotides are TGTGCCAGCAGCGTAGGGAGGGCTTCACCCCTCCACTTT. V gene TRBV9 combines with J gene TRBJ1-6; no clear D gene. Germline V lookup: CDR1 SGDLS, CDR2 YYNGEE. This CDR3 spans 13 amino acids. Trimming left V 0 bases short and J 9 bases short, with 7 bases between.

This sequence joins TRBV5-1 and TRBJ2-7; no clear D. Looked up from germline, CDR1 is SGHRS and CDR2 is YFSETQ. V was clipped by 0 bases and J by 3 bases, with 13 bases between them. The CDR3 extends over 15 amino acids. The CDR3 DNA reads as TGCGCCAGCAGCTTGGGGGTGACTCTCGGCTACGAGCAGTACTTC. Amino acid sequence: CASSLGVTLGYEQYF.

The J gene is TRBJ1-1, the V gene TRBV19; a weak D match, TRBD1 (5 bases). This CDR3 has 15 amino acids. The ends were cut back, 7 bases at V and 1 base at J, with 16 bases in the middle. CDR1 is LNHDA and CDR2 is SQIVND in the germline V gene (reference sequence). For the CDR3, the DNA is TGTGCCAGTATCACCTCCAGGGCAGCGAACACTGAAGCTTTCTTT. Translated: CASITSRAANTEAFF. Based on the CDR3 plus reference TRBV19 and TRBJ1-1, the full variable domain is DGGITQSPKYLFRKEGQNVTLSCEQNLNHDAMYWYRQDPGQGLRLIYYSQIVNDFQKGDIAEGYSVSREKKESFPLTVTSAQKNPTAFYLCASITSRAANTEAFFGQGTRLTVV.

The chain has TRBV9 and TRBJ2-1; a possible D gene is TRBD2 (5 bases). The CDR3 is 16 residues long. Between the trimmed V and J ends, which lost 5 bases and 0 bases, there was a span of 15 bases. Germline assignment: CDR1 SGDLS and CDR2 YYNGEE. The DNA of the CDR3 is TGTGCCAGCAGGACCTCGGGAAGTGGCTCCTACAATGAGCAGTTCTTC. As protein: CASRTSGSGSYNEQFF. The whole variable domain, remainder taken from reference TRBV9 and TRBJ2-1, is DSGVTQTPKHLITATGQRVTLRCSPRSGDLSVYWYQQSLDQGLQFLIQYYNGEERAKGNILERFSAQQFPDLHSELNLSSLELGDSALYFCASRTSGSGSYNEQFFGPGTRLTVL.